This record looks at one T cell receptor (beta chain) sequence and its context. These data belong to a study of blood T cell repertoires in COVID-19. Looking at the study overall: Collection of acute and convalescent COVID-19 samples took place in the United States, Italy and Spain. T cells, B-cell-depleted T cells, or PBMCs provided the cDNA or gDNA that served as material.

Original processing notes: It was from reference gene primer amplification that nucleated cell counts were estimated. TCRdb's copy holds only in-frame clones and misses some; the assay was immunoSEQ multiplex PCR. Clone size and the V and J calls come from that table; the DNA yielded D and trimming. Among around 130,000 clones, approximately 85% were seen once, and the ten largest hold around 2.9%. V was pared by 5 bases and J by 7 bases, with 11 bases of the junction left unmatched. The germline V gene has CDR1 SGHDT and CDR2 YYEEEE. This CDR3 has 14 residues. The origin of this receptor is a man between 45 and 60 years old with acute or convalescent COVID-19. The sequenced material came from peripheral blood. This chain connects TRBV5-6 to TRBJ1-2, with TRBD1 identical over 7 bases. The CDR3 loop is CASRVGGGDPGYTF. The CDR3 DNA follows: TGTGCCAGCAGGGTTGGAGGGGGCGACCCTGGCTACACCTTC. The entire variable domain, with the rest obtained from reference TRBV5-6 and TRBJ1-2, is as follows: DAGVTQSPTHLIKTRGQQVTLRCSPKSGHDTVSWYQQALGQGPQFIFQYYEEEERQRGNFPDRFSGHQFPNYSSELNVNALLLGDSALYLCASRVGGGDPGYTFGSGTRLTVV.